The sequence of this TCR beta chain was determined in a study of human T cells and chemical hapten exposure. The time point here: patch test 3, about 24 weeks after DPC sensitization. Treatment reported: therapeutic diphenylcyclopropenone sensitization with weekly scalp DPC. Study processing details: Individual samples carried between about 23,224 and 750,000 TCRs, with roughly 95,000 as the median. One entry per CDR3 protein results from TCRdb running MiXCR on the RACE reads. None of the V and J calls come from the authors' own analysis; TCRdb made them. The table shows 110,000 or so distinct CDR3 sequences, with around 34% occurring only once. This clonotype was obtained from a man between 35 and 55 years old with alopecia areata. Some clones in this sample may be carry-over from other donors' samples. The sequenced sample was whole blood, obtained in connection with sensitization to the hapten diphenylcyclopropenone (DPC).

The DNA of the CDR3 is TGTGCCAGCAGTTACAGGGGCGCCCAATCCTACGAGCAGTACTTC. This encodes CASSYRGAQSYEQYF. The chain has TRBV6-6 and TRBJ2-7, with a tentative D call TRBD1 (5 bases). The CDR3 has 15 amino acids. Trimming took 2 bases from V and 1 from J, leaving 12 bases between them. Germline CDR1 is MNHNY and CDR2 is SVGAGI (reference sequence).